This T cell receptor (beta chain) stems from a study of radiotherapy plus CTLA-4 blockade in lung cancer. With 0 bases clipped from V and 0 bases from J, the junction kept 6 bases outside the gene matches. The CDR3 is made up of 18 amino acids. Germline V CDR1 and CDR2: SGDLS, YYNGEE. The assay was immunoSEQ multiplex PCR, and TCRdb's table has in-frame clones only and misses some. This sample yields 35,000 to 45,000 clones, of which approximately 80% are seen a single time; 2.6% belongs to the top ten. This chain connects TRBV9 to TRBJ2-1, with 10 positions matching TRBD1. The sample in question was peripheral blood, obtained from a patient treated with radiotherapy plus ipilimumab. This TCR derives from a human donor with non-small cell lung cancer whose response to radiotherapy plus ipilimumab could not be evaluated. The CDR3 is CASSVGGQGIYSYNEQFF. The DNA of the CDR3 is TGTGCCAGCAGCGTAGGGGGACAGGGGATTTACTCCTACAATGAGCAGTTCTTC.